This T cell receptor (beta chain) is from a study of blood T cell repertoires in COVID-19. At the level of the study: Sample material is recorded as cDNA or gDNA derived from T cells, B-cell-depleted T cells, or PBMCs.

In the original analysis: Reference gene primer amplification gave nucleated cell count estimates. Produced via immunoSEQ multiplex PCR; TCRdb's table is partial and in-frame only. That table furnishes V, J and clone size, whereas the DNA furnished D and trimming. The sample has over 200,000 clones, about nine tenths seen once. Looked up from germline, CDR1 is MNHEY and CDR2 is SVGAGI. This CDR3 is 15 amino acids long. Trimming removed 6 bases at V and 3 bases at J, with 18 bases between. The gene calls are TRBV6-5 and TRBJ2-7; D is possibly TRBD1 (6 bases). This TCR derives from a man aged 55 to 70 who had recovered from COVID-19. Sequenced material: peripheral blood. The CDR3 region has the DNA TGTGCCAGCAGACACAGGGAACAACCGAGCTACGAGCAGTACTTC. Amino acids: CASRHREQPSYEQYF.